This is a list of T cell receptor beta chains from one sample in a study of blood T cell repertoires in COVID-19. The repertoire was sequenced with immunoSEQ multiplex PCR; TCRdb's copy has only in-frame clones and lacks some. Among 150,000 to 200,000 clones listed, under 90% were seen once. Specimen: peripheral blood. The origin of the receptors is a man aged 40-49 years with acute or convalescent COVID-19. The CDR3 runs from the conserved cysteine through the conserved F or W. A D gene is named only where the DNA matches it firmly. Part of the rows lack a size; the others show once, few, many or a class for expanded clones.

j_call,v_call,d_call,clone_size,cdr3_nt,cdr3_aa
TRBJ1-2,TRBV7-2,NA,NA,TGTGCCAGCACCTCGGATTGGACAGATTCTTATGGCTACACCTTC,CASTSDWTDSYGYTF
TRBJ1-2,TRBV5-5,NA,once,TGTGCCAGCAGCTCACCAGGGGCCCTCTATGGCTACACCTTC,CASSSPGALYGYTF
TRBJ2-5,TRBV5-1,NA,NA,TGCGCCAGCAGCGCGGGACTCCCTGGGGAGACCCAGTACTTC,CASSAGLPGETQYF
TRBJ2-2,TRBV9,TRBD1,NA,TGTGCCAGCACCGATGAGACAGGGATGGCCACCGGGGAGCTGTTTTTT,CASTDETGMATGELFF
TRBJ2-2,TRBV25-1,TRBD2,NA,TGTGCCAGCAGTGAATCTTTTCTAGCGGGGCGAACCGGGGAGCTGTTTTTT,CASSESFLAGRTGELFF
TRBJ2-2,TRBV30,NA,NA,TGTGCCTGGAGTGTACAGACAGGCATCCCCACCGGGGAGCTGTTTTTT,CAWSVQTGIPTGELFF
TRBJ2-7,TRBV4-1,TRBD2,NA,TGCGCCAGCAGCCAAGGGGGACTAGCAACCGAGCAGTACTTC,CASSQGGLATEQYF
TRBJ1-1,TRBV7-2,TRBD1,NA,TGTGCCAGCAGCTTAGCGGACAGGGGGCCCACTGAAGCTTTCTTT,CASSLADRGPTEAFF
TRBJ1-5,TRBV2,TRBD1,once,TGTGCCAGCAGGCGGGACAGGGCAAGCAATCAGCCCCAGCATTTT,CASRRDRASNQPQHF
TRBJ1-1,TRBV5-1,TRBD1,NA,TGCGCCAGCAGCCCCCTTGGACAGGGACACACTGAAGCTTTCTTT,CASSPLGQGHTEAFF
TRBJ2-1,TRBV5-1,NA,NA,TGCGCCAGCAGCTTGGAGGCAGGGATATTTCAGGATTGTGTCTTC,CASSLEAGIFQDCVF
TRBJ2-3,TRBV4-3,NA,NA,TGCGCCAGCAGGCCCGGGATTAACACAGATACGCAGTATTTT,CASRPGINTDTQYF
TRBJ1-2,TRBV3-1/TRBV3-2,TRBD1,NA,TGTGCCAGCAGCGGTTGGGACAGGGGAGGCAACTATGGCTACACCTTC,CASSGWDRGGNYGYTF
TRBJ1-1,TRBV5-1,TRBD1,NA,TGCGCCAGCAGGGGGACAGGGGATACTGAAGCTTTCTTT,CASRGTGDTEAFF
TRBJ1-6,TRBV19,TRBD1,NA,TGTGCCAGTAGTACCCTACAGGGGCGACAAAATTCACCCCTCCACTTT,CASSTLQGRQNSPLHF
TRBJ1-6,TRBV30,NA,NA,TGTGCCTGGAGTGTACTAACCAGCGTTCATTCACCCCTCCACTTT,CAWSVLTSVHSPLHF
TRBJ2-7,TRBV6-2/TRBV6-3,NA,NA,TGTGCCAGCAGTACTCCTAGGTTCCCTCGAGGGGAGCAGTACTTC,CASSTPRFPRGEQYF
TRBJ1-3,TRBV5-1,NA,NA,TGCGCCAGCAGCACCCAATCCGGGACACTTGGAAACACCATATATTTT,CASSTQSGTLGNTIYF
TRBJ2-5,TRBV5-1,NA,NA,TGCGCCAGCAGCTTGGGGCTAGAGGAGACCCAGTACTTC,CASSLGLEETQYF
TRBJ2-1,TRBV6-5,NA,NA,TGTGCCAGCAGTTATAGGGGTGTTAACTACAATGAGCAGTTCTTC,CASSYRGVNYNEQFF
TRBJ2-3,TRBV19,NA,NA,TGTGCCAGTAGTGAGTTCACAGATACGCAGTATTTT,CASSEFTDTQYF
TRBJ2-1,TRBV7-9,NA,NA,TGTGCCAGCAAAAGACAGCAAGACAATGAGCAGTTCTTC,CASKRQQDNEQFF
TRBJ2-7,TRBV28,TRBD1,NA,TGTGCCAGCAGCCTCGGACAGGGCATAGGCTACGAGCAGTACTTC,CASSLGQGIGYEQYF
TRBJ1-1,TRBV30,TRBD1,once,TGTGCCTGGAGTGTTCTCCCAACAGGGGCTGAAGCTTTCTTT,CAWSVLPTGAEAFF
TRBJ2-1,TRBV5-4,NA,NA,TGTGCCAGCAGCTTGACCCTAGCTAACAATGAGCAGTTCTTC,CASSLTLANNEQFF
TRBJ1-6,TRBV9,NA,NA,TGTGCCAGCTCCATAGGGCAGGGCAATAATTCACCCCTCCACTTT,CASSIGQGNNSPLHF
TRBJ1-1,TRBV6-5,TRBD1,NA,TGTGCCAGCAGGGACAGGGAGAACACTGAAGCTTTCTTT,CASRDRENTEAFF
TRBJ2-5,TRBV7-9,TRBD1,NA,TGTGCCAGCAGCTCGGACAGGGCCCGGGAGACCCAGTACTTC,CASSSDRARETQYF
TRBJ1-5,TRBV28,TRBD1,NA,TGTGCCAGCAGGGACAGGGGCGCACAGCCCCAGCATTTT,CASRDRGAQPQHF
TRBJ1-2,TRBV4-3,NA,NA,TGCGCCAGCAGCCATGCGGGGACGGATAGGTATGGCTACACCTTC,CASSHAGTDRYGYTF
TRBJ2-7,TRBV19,NA,NA,TGTGCCAGTAGTAAAAACCGACAGGAGCACTACGAGCAGTACTTC,CASSKNRQEHYEQYF
TRBJ1-1,TRBV5-4,NA,NA,TGTGCCAGCAGCGGTGGTCGAGACGGCGGAGGGATCACTGAAGCTTTCTTT,CASSGGRDGGGITEAFF
TRBJ2-2,TRBV5-1,NA,NA,TGCGCCAGCAGCTTGTTAGCGGACCTGAGCACCGGGGAGCTGTTTTTT,CASSLLADLSTGELFF
TRBJ2-7,TRBV7-2,TRBD1,NA,TGTGCCAGCAGCGCGGACAGGGGGGGCGAGCAGTACTTC,CASSADRGGEQYF
TRBJ2-5,TRBV24-1,TRBD1,NA,TGTGCCACCAGTGAACTTCAGGGGGTACAAGAGACCCAGTACTTC,CATSELQGVQETQYF
TRBJ2-5,TRBV18,TRBD1,NA,TGTGCCAGCTCACCGACAGGGTTCCAAGAGACCCAGTACTTC,CASSPTGFQETQYF
TRBJ1-4,TRBV19,TRBD1,NA,TGTGCCAGTACCCCGAGGACAGGGACCTATAATGAAAAACTGTTTTTT,CASTPRTGTYNEKLFF
TRBJ1-5,TRBV2,TRBD1,NA,TGTGCCAGCAACCCGGGACAGGGGTTTTTGCGGCCCCAGCATTTT,CASNPGQGFLRPQHF
TRBJ1-3,TRBV5-1,TRBD1,few,TGCGCCAGCAGCCCTCGGACAGGCGTTAGCTCTGGAAACACCATATATTTT,CASSPRTGVSSGNTIYF
TRBJ2-7,TRBV5-1,TRBD1,once,TGCGCCAGCCGGCTCTGGGCAGGGGGTATGGACGAGCAGTACTTC,CASRLWAGGMDEQYF
TRBJ1-5,TRBV6-1,NA,few,TGTGCCAGCAGTGAAGCCTCGGGGGGGTTTAGCAATCAGCCCCAGCATTTT,CASSEASGGFSNQPQHF
TRBJ1-1,TRBV3-1/TRBV3-2,NA,NA,TGTGCCAGCAGCCCCACCTTTAATTACCCAATCGGAGCTTTCTTT,CASSPTFNYPIGAFF
TRBJ2-1,TRBV9,TRBD1,NA,TGTGCCAGCAGCGTAGGGTCCGGGACAGCCTACAATGAGCAGTTCTTC,CASSVGSGTAYNEQFF
TRBJ2-5,TRBV24-1,NA,once,TGTGCCACCCAGGGGTTTCAAGAGACCCAGTACTTC,CATQGFQETQYF
TRBJ1-3,TRBV6-5,NA,NA,TGTGCCAGCAGTTACCGAGGACTGTACTCTGGAAACACCATATATTTT,CASSYRGLYSGNTIYF
TRBJ1-1,TRBV19,TRBD1,few,TGTGCCAGTAGTACGGGACAGGGGGCTTATACTGAAGCTTTCTTT,CASSTGQGAYTEAFF
TRBJ2-7,TRBV6-2/TRBV6-3,TRBD2,NA,TGTGCCAGCAGCCCAAGCGGGGGGCTCCCCTACGAGCAGTACTTC,CASSPSGGLPYEQYF
TRBJ1-2,TRBV3-1/TRBV3-2,TRBD1,NA,TGTGCCAGCAGCCAAGGGGACAGGTCAAGTGGCTACACCTTC,CASSQGDRSSGYTF
TRBJ1-2,TRBV6-2/TRBV6-3,NA,NA,TGTGCCAGCAGCGTAGAGGAATTCTATGGCTACACCTTC,CASSVEEFYGYTF
TRBJ2-5,TRBV3-1/TRBV3-2,NA,once,TGTGCCAGCAGCCGACTAACACAAGAGACCCAGTACTTC,CASSRLTQETQYF
TRBJ2-6,TRBV19,TRBD1,NA,TGTGCCAGTAGTATCAGGGGGATGGGGGCCAACGTCCTGACTTTC,CASSIRGMGANVLTF